The source of this TCR beta chain is a study of T cell responses to AZD1222 COVID-19 vaccine. Study results and caveats: Reportedly, nearly half the spike-specific TCRs target unmutated variant regions.

The data were produced by immunoSEQ multiplex PCR, yet TCRdb's version contains in-frame clones alone and is incomplete. The profile shows tens of thousands of clones, roughly 89% of them singletons. Comment on this clone: The antigen is unknown.

Germline CDR1 reads SGHRS; CDR2 reads YFSETQ. V was trimmed by 3 bases and J by 4 bases, leaving 14 bases between them. The CDR3 extends over 14 amino acids. This clonotype originated in an adult in good health. The chain links TRBV5-1 to TRBJ2-7; D not certain. Here the sequenced sample was peripheral blood, taken on day 0 of AZD1222 vaccination. The CDR3 sequence: CASSSLPGSYEQYF. DNA for the CDR3: TGCGCCAGCAGCTCCCTCCCTGGGTCGTACGAGCAGTACTTC.